These 16 T cell receptor beta chains originate from one sample sequenced in a study of T cell repertoires in cytomegalovirus infection. TCRdb reprocessed the reads via MiXCR and lists one record per CDR3 protein. The table shows hundreds of thousands of distinct CDR3 sequences, with 24% occurring only once. Sequencing was done on a sample of CD8+ T cells from PBMCs. These receptors came from a human donor in good health (CMV status not recorded). Some clones in this sample may be carry-over from other donors' samples.

This clonotype was observed a few times. The chain joins TRBV6-1 to TRBJ1-1; D gene ambiguous. V shed 2 bases and J shed 1 base, with 8 bases lying between them. CDR3 length: 14 residues. Germline V CDR1 and CDR2: MNHNS, SASEGT. The CDR3 here is CASSEKLGNTEAFF. CDR3 DNA sequence: TGTGCCAGCAGTGAAAAGTTGGGGAACACTGAAGCTTTCTTT.

This chain links TRBV5-6 with TRBJ1-1; 8 bases agree with TRBD1. The trim removed 2 bases at V and 1 base at J, leaving 4 bases unmatched. In germline, CDR1 is SGHDT, CDR2 YYEEEE. CDR3 length: 15 amino acids. The CDR3 loop reads CASSFGDRGNTEAFF. The CDR3 bases are TGTGCCAGCAGCTTCGGTGACAGGGGGAACACTGAAGCTTTCTTT.

This clonotype was counted only a few times. This chain links TRBV29-1 with TRBJ2-2; TRBD1 is a possible D gene (6 bases). The germline V and J ends were trimmed by 3 bases and 1 base, with 9 bases remaining between them. Germline CDR1 is SQVTM and CDR2 is ANQGSEA. This CDR3 is built from 14 residues. CDR3 coding DNA: TGCAGCGTTGATCCACAGGGGAACACCGGGGAGCTGTTTTTT. Encoded protein: CSVDPQGNTGELFF.

CDR3 bases: TGTGCCAGCAGTGGCAGGGTCTATCTGGGGCAGTACTTC. The encoded protein is CASSGRVYLGQYF. The rearrangement links TRBV2 to TRBJ2-7, with a tentative D call TRBD1 (5 bases). Germline-derived CDR1 and CDR2 are SNHLY and FYNNEI. CDR3 length: 13 residues. V was shortened by 4 bases and J by 9 bases, with 16 bases between the two germline ends. The variable domain in full, completed from reference TRBV2 and TRBJ2-7, reads EPEVTQTPSHQVTQMGQEVILRCVPISNHLYFYWYRQILGQKVEFLVSFYNNEISEKSEIFDDQFSVERPDGSNFTLKIRSTKLEDSAMYFCASSGRVYLGQYFGPGTRLTVT.

The genes are TRBV10-3 and TRBJ2-1; 7 bases line up with TRBD2. This CDR3 comprises 17 residues. Per germline, CDR1 ENHRY and CDR2 SYGVKD. The V and J ends lost 0 bases and 5 bases, in that order; junction bases with no gene match: 10. The CDR3 region has the DNA TGTGCCATCAGTGAGTCAACGGGGGGTGTGGGCGACAATGAGCAGTTCTTC. Translated: CAISESTGGVGDNEQFF.

The gene calls are TRBV7-9 and TRBJ2-1, with 12 nucleotides matching TRBD2. Germline values: CDR1 SEHNR, CDR2 FQNEAQ (reference sequence). The CDR3 runs to 12 residues. Losses at the gene ends were 4 bases for V and 15 bases for J; bases not matched to a gene: 4. The CDR3 here is CASSSSGGEGFF. CDR3 nucleotide sequence: TGTGCCAGCAGCTCTAGCGGGGGGGAGGGGTTCTTC.

This clonotype came up many times. This rearrangement joins TRBV7-8 to TRBJ2-1; 8 bases agree with TRBD1. The CDR3 has 17 amino acids. The junction had 9 bases not matched to a gene; V was cut back by 5 bases and J by 0 bases. Looked up from germline, CDR1 is SGHVS and CDR2 is FQNEAQ. This CDR3 is CASSAFQGASSYNEQFF. The CDR3 nucleotides read TGTGCCAGCAGCGCTTTCCAGGGGGCGAGCTCCTACAATGAGCAGTTCTTC.

This rearrangement joins TRBV20-1 to TRBJ1-1; D not certain. V was pared by 3 bases and J by 4 bases, with 6 bases between. In germline, CDR1 is DFQATT, CDR2 SNEGSKA (reference sequence). The CDR3 has 11 residues. CDR3 amino acids: CSASLVTEAFF. CDR3 bases: TGCAGTGCTAGTTTAGTCACTGAAGCTTTCTTT.

The chain has TRBV19 and TRBJ2-7; the match to TRBD1 covers 8 bases. CDR1 is LNHDA and CDR2 is SQIVND in the germline V gene (reference sequence). The CDR3 is 13 amino acids. J was trimmed by 5 bases and V by 11 bases; bases with no gene match: 11. The DNA of the CDR3 is TGTGCCTCTCGCCCCAGGGGGCGTAACGAGCAGTACTTC. It yields the protein CASRPRGRNEQYF.

In this sample, this clonotype turned up many times. V gene TRBV7-9 combines with J gene TRBJ2-4; D assignment may be TRBD1 or TRBD2 (6 bases each). Germline V gene data show CDR1 as SEHNR and CDR2 as FQNEAQ (reference sequence). Trimming removed 4 bases from V and 3 bases from J, with 19 bases in between. The CDR3 length is 17 residues. Here the CDR3 reads CASSSGLIKGDKNIQYF. The CDR3 coding sequence is TGTGCCAGCAGCTCGGGACTCATAAAGGGGGACAAAAACATTCAGTACTTC.

This clonotype showed up just once. An end of the junction does not agree with germline; a read error may underlie this. The gene calls are TRBV7-6 and TRBJ2-1; TRBD1 aligns across 8 bases. Germline V gene data show CDR1 as SGHVS and CDR2 as FNYEAQ. The CDR3 covers 16 residues. The CDR3 DNA sequence: TGTGCGAGCAGTCCCCGTGAGACAGGGGTTTACAATGAGCAGTTCTTC. Its translation: CASSPRETGVYNEQFF. The full variable domain, in which reference TRBV7-6 and TRBJ2-1 provide the parts outside the CDR3, is GAGVSQSPRYKVTKRGQDVALRCDPISGHVSLYWYRQALGQGPEFLTYFNYEAQQDKSGLPNDRFSAERPEGSISTLTIQRTEQRDSAMYRCASSPRETGVYNEQFFGPGTRLTVL.

This clonotype was detected only a few times. The rearrangement links TRBV7-9 to TRBJ1-2; unclear D gene. This CDR3 is built from 14 residues. Germline CDR1 is SEHNR and CDR2 is FQNEAQ (reference sequence). V gave up 1 base and J gave up 4 bases, with 10 bases separating them. CDR3 residues: CASSLGGQLYGYTF. The CDR3 nucleotides are TGTGCCAGCAGCTTAGGTGGGCAACTCTATGGCTACACCTTC.

This chain joins TRBV6-6 and TRBJ1-6; D unclear. The CDR3 is 14 amino acids. Between the trimmed V and J ends, which lost 4 bases and 2 bases, there was a span of 6 bases. The germline gives CDR1 MNHNY, CDR2 SVGAGI (reference sequence). DNA for the CDR3: TGTGCCAGCAGTTCCGGGGCCTATAATTCACCCCTCCACTTT. This gives the protein CASSSGAYNSPLHF.

This clonotype showed up just a few times. V usage is TRBV6-5 and J usage is TRBJ2-7; no firm D call. This CDR3 is 13 amino acids long. CDR1 is MNHEY and CDR2 is SVGAGI in the germline V gene. V was clipped by 0 bases and J by 6 bases, with 9 bases between them. The chain's CDR3 is CASSYSSSLEQYF. The CDR3 DNA follows: TGTGCCAGCAGTTACTCCTCGAGTCTCGAGCAGTACTTC.

This clonotype was detected a few times. J is TRBJ2-1 and V is TRBV6-2 or TRBV6-3; D is tentatively TRBD1 or TRBD2 (5 bases each). Germline V gene lookup returns CDR1 MNHEY and CDR2 SVGEGT. V lost 2 bases, J lost 7 bases, and 18 bases lay in between. The CDR3 length is 16 residues. The chain's CDR3 is CASSYPGPRDPNEQFF. CDR3 nucleotides: TGTGCCAGCAGTTACCCGGGACCGAGAGACCCTAATGAGCAGTTCTTC.

As regards this clonotype: A junction boundary mismatches the germline segment, possibly from a read error. V is TRBV5-6 and J is TRBJ2-3; the D gene is possibly TRBD1 (5 bases). Germline CDR1 SGHDT, CDR2 YYEEEE. The CDR3 has 16 amino acids. The CDR3 here is CASNLWARGRSDTQYF. The CDR3 nucleotides are TGTGCCAGCAACTTGTGGGCTAGGGGCAGGTCAGATACGCAGTATTTT.